The 13 T cell receptor beta chains reported below all come from one sample, sequenced in a study of T cell responses to AZD1222 COVID-19 vaccine (dated by TCRdb to the early 2020s). The time point tag for this specimen amounts to: about 28 days (+/-7) after the second vaccine dose. The library was produced with the immunoSEQ multiplex PCR assay. In TCRdb, the immuneACCESS table is reduced to in-frame sequences with V and J assigned. These tables do not hold every clone; where another copy was compared, an unresolved V gene accounts for under half, and the others remain unexplained. This sample is represented by around 140,000 clones; about 90% of them were singletons. 1.9% of the sample rests with the top ten. The specimen comprised peripheral blood, sampled 28 days after the second AZD1222 dose. The receptors were gathered from an adult who received the AZD1222 COVID-19 vaccine.

The rearrangement links TRBV3-1 (or the pseudogene TRBV3-2) to TRBJ2-1, with 8 bases matching TRBD2. J gave up 0 bases and V 0 bases, and 13 bases lay outside the gene matches. This CDR3 contains 20 residues. The V gene's germline CDR1 is LGHDT and CDR2 YNNKEL (reference sequence). The CDR3 is CASSQERTSLIPYSYNEQFF. The CDR3 DNA is TGTGCCAGCAGCCAAGAGAGGACTAGCCTTATACCTTACTCCTACAATGAGCAGTTCTTC.

The genes are TRBV14 and TRBJ1-2; 7 nucleotides agree with TRBD1. The J segment lost 4 bases and the V segment lost 3 bases, leaving 2 bases of the junction unmatched. This CDR3 comprises 13 residues. Germline assignment: CDR1 SGHDN and CDR2 FVKESK. This CDR3 reads CASSQTGSYGYTF. CDR3 DNA: TGTGCCAGCAGCCAGACAGGGTCCTATGGCTACACCTTC.

This clone was recorded once. The chain uses TRBV7-9 and TRBJ2-1, with unresolved D. V dropped 0 bases and J dropped 0 bases, with 12 bases sitting between them. CDR3 length equals 17 residues. Germline CDR1 SEHNR, CDR2 FQNEAQ (reference sequence). The CDR3 sequence is CASSLAVGRSSYNEQFF. The CDR3 region has the DNA TGTGCCAGCAGCTTAGCGGTCGGGCGGAGCTCCTACAATGAGCAGTTCTTC.

The chain carries TRBV19 and TRBJ2-5; no reliable D call. The CDR3 is 13 residues long. Germline loops: CDR1 LNHDA, CDR2 SQIVND (reference sequence). The V gene lost 4 bases and the J gene lost 1 base, with 7 bases spanning the gap. CDR3 DNA: TGTGCCAGTAGTAAATCCTTCCAAGAGACCCAGTACTTC. Translating it yields CASSKSFQETQYF.

The rearrangement joins TRBV27 to TRBJ2-7; D not resolved. CDR3 length: 15 residues. Trimming removed 5 bases at V and 3 bases at J, with 17 bases between. Germline values: CDR1 MNHEY, CDR2 SMNVEV (reference sequence). DNA for the CDR3: TGTGCCAGCAGTCCCGCCTCACAGAGATTCTACGAGCAGTACGTC. It codes for CASSPASQRFYEQYV.

This chain joins TRBV6-2 or TRBV6-3 and TRBJ1-1; possibly TRBD1 for D (6 bases). Trimming cost V 5 bases and J 3 bases, with 13 bases left between them. This CDR3 contains 14 residues. Germline V gives CDR1 MNHEY, CDR2 SVGEGT. In nucleotides, the CDR3 is TGTGCCAGCAGTCCGAGACAGGACTACACTGAAGCTTTCTTT. Residues: CASSPRQDYTEAFF.

The CDR3 spells CASSLDGAEKLFF. The CDR3 DNA follows: TGCGCCAGCAGCTTGGACGGGGCTGAAAAACTGTTTTTT. The chain couples TRBV5-1 to TRBJ1-4; TRBD1 might be the D (5 bases). V was shortened by 0 bases and J by 7 bases, with 7 bases between the two germline ends. The CDR3 consists of 13 residues. Germline assignment: CDR1 SGHRS and CDR2 YFSETQ.

The rearrangement links TRBV6-2 or TRBV6-3 to TRBJ1-2, with D unclear. There are 13 residues in the CDR3. In germline, CDR1 is MNHEY, CDR2 SVGEGT. The ends were cut back, 4 bases at V and 5 bases at J, with 11 bases in the middle. The CDR3 region has the DNA TGTGCCAGCAGTTTTCCCGGAGGTTATGGCTACACCTTC. It codes for CASSFPGGYGYTF.

The V call is TRBV7-2, the J call TRBJ2-7; TRBD2 aligns across 12 bases. Trimming removed 5 bases from V and 2 bases from J; junction bases left unmatched: 7. The length of the CDR3 is 16 residues. CDR1 is SGHTA and CDR2 is FQGNSA in the germline V gene. The CDR3: CASSASSGGVPYEQYF. The CDR3 DNA reads as TGTGCCAGCAGCGCTTCTAGCGGGGGGGTCCCCTACGAGCAGTACTTC.

The chain combines TRBV3-1 (or the pseudogene TRBV3-2) with TRBJ1-5; 8 bases are a match to TRBD1. The germline gives CDR1 LGHDT, CDR2 YNNKEL (reference sequence). The trim removed 2 bases at V and 8 bases at J, leaving 5 bases unmatched. The CDR3 contains 14 residues. The CDR3 protein is CASSQRQGWEPQHF. CDR3 coding DNA: TGTGCCAGCAGCCAAAGACAGGGGTGGGAGCCCCAGCATTTT.

This chain uses TRBV5-5 with TRBJ1-4, with a weak D call TRBD1 (5 bases). V lost 4 bases and J 4 bases, leaving 11 bases between the germline ends. Germline CDR1 is SGHKS and CDR2 is YYEKEE (reference sequence). The CDR3 consists of 14 residues. CDR3 nucleotide sequence: TGTGCCAGCAGCCCAGACAGTTTTAATGAAAAACTGTTTTTT. Amino acid sequence: CASSPDSFNEKLFF.

The V gene is TRBV4-2, the J gene TRBJ2-7, with 11 bases that match TRBD2. The CDR3 runs 15 residues. Germline CDR1 reads LGHNA; CDR2 reads YNFKEQ. Trimming cost V 6 bases and J 5 bases; bases outside gene matches: 9. The CDR3 is CASRIFSGGDHEQYF. The DNA for the CDR3 is TGTGCCAGCAGGATTTTTAGCGGGGGGGACCACGAGCAGTACTTC.

V gene TRBV12-3 or TRBV12-4 combines with J gene TRBJ1-4; TRBD1 might be the D (5 bases). The CDR3 consists of 12 residues. Trimming pared 4 bases from V and 5 bases from J, leaving 5 bases between. The CDR3 protein is CASSWGNEKLFF. In DNA, the CDR3 is TGTGCCAGCAGTTGGGGGAATGAAAAACTGTTTTTT.